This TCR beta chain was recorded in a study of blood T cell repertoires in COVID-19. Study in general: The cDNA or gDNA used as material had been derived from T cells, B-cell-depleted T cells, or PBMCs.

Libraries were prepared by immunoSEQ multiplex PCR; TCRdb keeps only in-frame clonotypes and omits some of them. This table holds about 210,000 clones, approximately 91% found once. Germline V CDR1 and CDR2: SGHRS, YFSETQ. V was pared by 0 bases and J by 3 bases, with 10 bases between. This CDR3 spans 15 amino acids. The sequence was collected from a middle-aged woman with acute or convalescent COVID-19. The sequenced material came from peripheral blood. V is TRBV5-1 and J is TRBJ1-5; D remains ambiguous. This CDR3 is CASSLGPQPNQPQHF. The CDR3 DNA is TGCGCCAGCAGCTTGGGGCCGCAACCCAATCAGCCCCAGCATTTT. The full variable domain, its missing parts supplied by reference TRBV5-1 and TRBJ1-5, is KAGVTQTPRYLIKTRGQQVTLSCSPISGHRSVSWYQQTPGQGLQFLFEYFSETQRNKGNFPGRFSGRQFSNSRSEMNVSTLELGDSALYLCASSLGPQPNQPQHFGDGTRLSIL.